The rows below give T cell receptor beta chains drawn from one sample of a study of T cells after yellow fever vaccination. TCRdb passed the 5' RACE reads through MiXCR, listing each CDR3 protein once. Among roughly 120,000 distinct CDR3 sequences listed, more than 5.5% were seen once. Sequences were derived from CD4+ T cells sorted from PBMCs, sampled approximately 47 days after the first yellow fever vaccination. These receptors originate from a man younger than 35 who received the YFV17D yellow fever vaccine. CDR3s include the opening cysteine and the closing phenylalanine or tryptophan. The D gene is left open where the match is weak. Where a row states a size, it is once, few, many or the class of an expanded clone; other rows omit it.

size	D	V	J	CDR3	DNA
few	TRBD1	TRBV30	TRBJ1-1	CAWSSQGASEAFF	TGTGCCTGGAGCTCACAGGGGGCTTCAGAAGCTTTCTTT
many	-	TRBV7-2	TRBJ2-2	CASSRGGTGELFF	TGTGCCAGCAGTAGAGGGGGGACCGGGGAGCTGTTTTTT
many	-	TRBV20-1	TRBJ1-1	CSASPQPNTEAFF	TGCAGTGCTAGCCCACAGCCGAACACTGAAGCTTTCTTT
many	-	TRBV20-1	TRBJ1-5	CSARNGGVGQPQHF	TGCAGTGCTAGAAACGGGGGCGTCGGTCAGCCCCAGCATTTT
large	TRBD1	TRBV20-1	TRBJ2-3	CSAPDRGLDTQYF	TGCAGTGCTCCCGACAGGGGACTGGATACGCAGTATTTT
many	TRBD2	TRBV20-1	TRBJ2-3	CSPTSGGSVDTQYF	TGCAGCCCTACTAGCGGGGGAAGCGTAGATACGCAGTATTTT
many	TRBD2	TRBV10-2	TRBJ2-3	CASSEPGLEEDTQYF	TGCGCCAGCAGTGAACCGGGACTAGAAGAAGATACGCAGTATTTT
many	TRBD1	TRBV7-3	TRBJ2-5	CASSPRSGTGVQETQYF	TGTGCCAGCAGCCCAAGGTCTGGGACAGGAGTCCAAGAGACCCAGTACTTC
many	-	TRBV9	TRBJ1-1	CASSLSPNTEAFF	TGTGCCAGCAGCCTATCACCGAACACTGAAGCTTTCTTT
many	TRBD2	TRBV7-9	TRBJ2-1	CASSFKVGTSKFF	TGTGCCAGCAGCTTCAAAGTCGGGACTAGCAAGTTCTTC
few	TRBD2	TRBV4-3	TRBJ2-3	CASSQEGGGFRTDTQYF	TGCGCCAGCAGCCAAGAGGGGGGAGGGTTCCGCACAGATACGCAGTATTTT
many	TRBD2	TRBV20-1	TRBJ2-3	CSARTSSDTQYF	TGCAGTGCTAGGACTAGCTCAGATACGCAGTATTTT
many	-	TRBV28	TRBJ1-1	CASSFRGSEAFF	TGTGCCAGCAGTTTTCGGGGGAGTGAAGCTTTCTTT
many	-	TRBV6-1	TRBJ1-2	CASGGFSNYGYTF	TGTGCCAGCGGTGGATTTTCTAACTATGGCTACACCTTC
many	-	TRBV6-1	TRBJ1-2	CASRLITAVYGYTF	TGTGCCAGCCGCCTCATTACAGCAGTCTATGGCTACACCTTC
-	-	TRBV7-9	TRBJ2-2	CASSRDNTGELFF	TGTGCCAGCAGCCGGGACAACACCGGGGAGCTGTTTTTT
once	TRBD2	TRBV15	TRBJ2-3	CATSSRLAASTDTQYF	TGTGCCACCAGCTCGCGACTAGCGGCTAGCACAGATACGCAGTATTTT
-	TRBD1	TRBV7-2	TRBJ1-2	CASSLVGTGGDGYTF	TGTGCCAGCAGCTTAGTCGGGACAGGGGGCGATGGCTACACCTTC
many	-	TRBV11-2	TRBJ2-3	CASSLRTPMRGATDTQYF	TGTGCCAGCAGCTTACGAACCCCGATGCGGGGAGCAACAGATACGCAGTATTTT
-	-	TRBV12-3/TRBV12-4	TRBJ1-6	CASSLGGNTVYNSPLHF	TGTGCCAGCAGTTTGGGGGGGAACACGGTGTATAATTCACCCCTCCACTTT
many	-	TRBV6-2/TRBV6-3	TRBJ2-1	CASSPGISYNEQFF	TGTGCCAGCAGTCCAGGGATCTCCTACAATGAGCAGTTCTTC
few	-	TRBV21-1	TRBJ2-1	CASSKKSGGAGGNEQFF	TGTGCCAGCAGCAAAAAAAGCGGGGGGGCAGGGGGCAATGAGCAGTTCTTC
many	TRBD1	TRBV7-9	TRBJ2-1	CASSLGDRGPYNEQFF	TGTGCCAGCAGCTTAGGAGACAGGGGACCCTACAATGAGCAGTTCTTC
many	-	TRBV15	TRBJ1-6	CATSKRGSPLHF	TGTGCCACCAGCAAGAGGGGATCACCCCTCCACTTT
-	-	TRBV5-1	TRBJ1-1	CASSRQADSEAFF	TGCGCCAGCAGCCGACAGGCGGACAGCGAAGCTTTCTTT
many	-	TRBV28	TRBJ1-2	CASTLSGYGYTF	TGTGCCAGCACCCTTAGCGGCTATGGCTACACCTTC
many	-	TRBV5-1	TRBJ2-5	CASSQQTAQGTQYF	TGCGCCAGCAGCCAGCAGACAGCCCAGGGGACCCAGTACTTC
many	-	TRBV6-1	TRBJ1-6	CASRKRDRNSPLHF	TGTGCCAGCAGAAAACGGGACCGGAATTCACCCCTCCACTTT
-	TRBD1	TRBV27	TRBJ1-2	CASSLQGVNYGYTF	TGTGCCAGCAGTTTACAGGGGGTAAACTATGGCTACACCTTC
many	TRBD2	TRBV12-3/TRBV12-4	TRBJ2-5	CASSLPSRGEETQYF	TGTGCCAGCAGTTTACCCTCGCGGGGGGAAGAGACCCAGTACTTC
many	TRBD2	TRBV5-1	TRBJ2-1	CASSLASGSYNEQFF	TGCGCCAGCAGCTTGGCTAGCGGGAGCTACAATGAGCAGTTCTTC
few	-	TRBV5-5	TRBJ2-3	CASNLLLYTDTQYF	TGTGCCAGCAACTTGCTACTTTACACAGATACGCAGTATTTT
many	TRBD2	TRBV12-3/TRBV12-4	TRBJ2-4	CASRLAGAKNIQYF	TGTGCCAGCAGACTAGCGGGGGCCAAAAACATTCAGTACTTC
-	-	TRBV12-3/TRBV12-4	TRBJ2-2	CASSRFRPTGELFF	TGTGCCAGCAGCCGATTTAGGCCCACCGGGGAGCTGTTTTTT
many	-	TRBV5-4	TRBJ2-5	CASSLAGDETQYF	TGTGCCAGCAGCTTGGCAGGGGACGAGACCCAGTACTTC
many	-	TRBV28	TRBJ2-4	CASTPPGGRSKNIQYF	TGTGCCAGCACCCCTCCGGGGGGCCGGAGCAAAAACATTCAGTACTTC
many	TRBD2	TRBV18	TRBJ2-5	CASSPAGGQETQYF	TGTGCCAGCTCACCAGCGGGGGGGCAAGAGACCCAGTACTTC
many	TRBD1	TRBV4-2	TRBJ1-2	CASSQGDRDYGYTF	TGTGCCAGCAGCCAAGGCGACAGGGACTATGGCTACACCTTC
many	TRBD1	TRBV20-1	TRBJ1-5	CSASKNRGRVNQPQHF	TGCAGTGCGTCCAAGAACAGGGGTCGAGTCAATCAGCCCCAGCATTTT
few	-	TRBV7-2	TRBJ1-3	CASSLADGARNTIYF	TGTGCCAGCAGCTTAGCGGACGGAGCCCGAAACACCATATATTTT
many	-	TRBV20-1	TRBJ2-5	CSASPGRGAQYF	TGCAGTGCTAGCCCAGGGCGAGGGGCCCAGTACTTC
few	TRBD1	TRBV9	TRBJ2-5	CASSAPGTGVTQYF	TGTGCCAGCAGCGCCCCCGGGACAGGGGTGACCCAGTACTTC
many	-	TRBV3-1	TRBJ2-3	CASSQVAGVTDTQYF	TGTGCCAGCAGCCAAGTAGCCGGGGTTACAGATACGCAGTATTTT
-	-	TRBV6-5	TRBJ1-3	CASSYPASGNTIYF	TGTGCCAGCAGTTACCCAGCCTCTGGAAACACCATATATTTT
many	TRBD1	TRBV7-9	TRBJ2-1	CASSLDRTGLEQFF	TGTGCCAGCAGCTTAGACCGGACAGGGCTTGAGCAGTTCTTC
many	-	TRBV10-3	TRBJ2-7	CAIMPGGGSYEQYF	TGTGCCATCATGCCGGGCGGAGGCTCCTACGAGCAGTACTTC
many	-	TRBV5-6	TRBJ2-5	CASSSYREGEETQYF	TGTGCCAGCAGCTCATACAGGGAAGGAGAAGAGACCCAGTACTTC
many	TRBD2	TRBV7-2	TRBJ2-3	CASSLSGGLRTDTQYF	TGTGCCAGCAGCTTAAGCGGGGGGCTGCGCACAGATACGCAGTATTTT
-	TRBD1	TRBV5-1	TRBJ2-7	CASSIGTGGNEQYF	TGCGCCAGCAGCATCGGGACAGGGGGAAACGAGCAGTACTTC
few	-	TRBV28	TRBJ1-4	CASSPTPAIQLNEKLFF	TGTGCCAGCAGTCCTACCCCAGCGATCCAGCTAAATGAAAAACTGTTTTTT
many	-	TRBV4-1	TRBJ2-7	CASSQGATRLLYEQYF	TGCGCCAGCAGCCAAGGGGCTACACGGTTACTCTACGAGCAGTACTTC
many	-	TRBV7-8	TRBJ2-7	CASSPSGARYEQYF	TGTGCCAGCAGCCCCTCCGGAGCCCGGTACGAGCAGTACTTC
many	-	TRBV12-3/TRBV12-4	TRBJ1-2	CASSSSYRGRDGYTF	TGTGCCAGCAGTTCGAGTTATCGGGGGAGGGATGGCTACACCTTC
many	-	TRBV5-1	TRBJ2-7	CASRYEVPYEQYF	TGCGCCAGCAGATACGAGGTCCCCTACGAGCAGTACTTC
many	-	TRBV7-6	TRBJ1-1	CASSLGTEIMNTEAFF	TGTGCCAGCAGCTTAGGGACAGAAATAATGAACACTGAAGCTTTCTTT